These 20 T cell receptor beta chains were sequenced from one sample in a study of CD8 T cells in ankylosing spondylitis. General study results and limits: For ankylosing spondylitis blood, a TCR beta motif of 7 or 8 highly homologous variants appeared characteristic.

TCRdb recomputed calls from the 5' RACE reads with MiXCR, one row per CDR3 protein. The sample yields some 840,000 distinct CDR3 sequences, over 9.5% seen once. These receptors' targets are unknown. The specimen was blood, either unsorted or a sorted T cell fraction (not recorded which). The receptor source for this set is a male donor with ankylosing spondylitis.

This clonotype was found many times. The chain carries TRBV29-1 and TRBJ2-7; 10 nucleotides agree with TRBD1. Germline loops: CDR1 SQVTM, CDR2 ANQGSEA. V gave up 4 bases and J gave up 2 bases; unmatched junction bases: 2. The CDR3 has 13 residues. The CDR3 is CSVVGTGAYEQYF. DNA of the CDR3: TGCAGCGTTGTGGGGACAGGGGCCTACGAGCAGTACTTC.

The rearrangement links TRBV5-1 to TRBJ2-1; 10 nucleotides match TRBD2. The CDR3 contains 21 residues. CDR1 SGHRS and CDR2 YFSETQ come from the germline V gene. V lost 3 bases, J lost 6 bases, and 24 bases stayed unmatched. The CDR3 is CASSSPMIQGILSGRANEQFF. The CDR3 DNA is TGCGCCAGCAGCTCCCCTATGATACAGGGGATCCTAAGCGGGAGGGCCAATGAGCAGTTCTTC.

This clonotype was found a few times. The chain has TRBV7-2 and TRBJ1-1; D is perhaps TRBD1 (5 bases). Germline V gene lookup returns CDR1 SGHTA and CDR2 FQGNSA. V dropped 6 bases and J dropped 4 bases, with 15 bases sitting between them. CDR3 size: 14 residues. As DNA, the CDR3 is TGTGCCAGCAGTCGCGGACGGGGGGTCACTGAAGCTTTCTTT. This translates into CASSRGRGVTEAFF.

A few counts support this clonotype. V gene TRBV5-5 combines with J gene TRBJ2-5; D gene uncertain. This CDR3 is built from 15 residues. Germline V CDR1 and CDR2: SGHKS, YYEKEE (reference sequence). V lost 1 base to trimming and J lost 2 bases, with 12 bases between them. DNA of the CDR3: TGTGCCAGCAGCTTGTATGACTTTTTTCAAGAGACCCAGTACTTC. Encoded protein: CASSLYDFFQETQYF.

This clonotype was counted a few times. This chain uses TRBV6-5 with TRBJ2-3; 9 bases fit TRBD2. CDR3 length equals 17 residues. Germline V gene sequence: CDR1 MNHEY, CDR2 SVGAGI. Unmatched junction bases numbered 4, after V lost 0 bases and J lost 0 bases. In nucleotides, the CDR3 is TGTGCCAGCAGTTACTCGTTCACTAGCGGGAGCACAGATACGCAGTATTTT. Its protein product is CASSYSFTSGSTDTQYF.

This clonotype has only a few counts. Germline and junction disagree at one end, which may indicate a read error. The chain carries TRBV7-7 and TRBJ2-2; maybe TRBD1 (6 bases). In germline, CDR1 is SSHAT, CDR2 FNYEAQ (reference sequence). This CDR3 region has 15 residues. This chain's CDR3 is CASSPDRMGTGELFF. DNA of the CDR3: TGTGCTAGCAGCCCTGACAGGATGGGCACCGGGGAGCTGTTTTTT.

This rearrangement joins TRBV4-3 to TRBJ2-3, with a tentative D call TRBD2 (6 bases). This CDR3 region has 18 residues. V lost 4 bases and J 3 bases, leaving 23 bases between the germline ends. CDR1 is LGHNA and CDR2 is YSLEER in the germline V gene. The CDR3 spells CASSLGEVPTQGTDTQYF. The CDR3 nucleotides are TGCGCCAGCAGCCTCGGGGAGGTCCCAACCCAAGGGACAGATACGCAGTATTTT.

With respect to this clonotype: The junction departs from the called germline gene at one end, perhaps through a read error. The CDR3, as DNA: TGTGCCAGCAGCGGGACTAGCTTTGACTTC. Translation: CASSGTSFDF. J is TRBJ2-5 and V is TRBV7-9; 9 nucleotides line up with TRBD2. Germline V gene lookup returns CDR1 SEHNR and CDR2 FQNEAQ (reference sequence). This CDR3 is built from 10 residues.

This clonotype has just a few counts. This chain uses TRBV5-6 with TRBJ2-1; no firm D call. CDR3 length: 15 amino acids. Germline V CDR1 and CDR2: SGHDT, YYEEEE. V shed 2 bases and J shed 0 bases, with 9 bases lying between them. CDR3 in amino acids: CASSLEPSSYNEQFF. In DNA, the CDR3 is TGTGCCAGCAGCTTAGAGCCCAGCTCCTACAATGAGCAGTTCTTC.

This clonotype was detected a few times. This sequence joins TRBV7-2 and TRBJ2-2; D not resolved. Looked up from germline, CDR1 is SGHTA and CDR2 is FQGNSA. The CDR3 has 13 amino acids. The germline V and J ends were trimmed by 4 bases and 7 bases, with 10 bases remaining between them. CDR3 amino acids: CASSSQRNGELFF. CDR3 nucleotides: TGTGCCAGCAGCTCCCAAAGAAACGGGGAGCTGTTTTTT.

V is TRBV4-3 and J is TRBJ1-2; 7 positions agree with TRBD1. Germline CDR1 reads LGHNA; CDR2 reads YSLEER. CDR3 length: 14 amino acids. V shed 1 base, J shed 4 bases, and the junction held 3 bases outside the gene matches. CDR3 bases: TGCGCCAGCAGCCAAGGGGGGACAGCCTATGGCTACACCTTC. Protein: CASSQGGTAYGYTF.

This clonotype has just a few counts. This chain uses TRBV2 with TRBJ1-5; D remains unclear. Trimming pared 5 bases from V and 0 bases from J, leaving 11 bases between. The CDR3 consists of 15 residues. Germline V gives CDR1 SNHLY, CDR2 FYNNEI. In DNA form, the CDR3 reads TGTGCCAGCAGTCCGTACCGGGTTAGCAATCAGCCCCAGCATTTT. Protein sequence: CASSPYRVSNQPQHF. The full variable domain, completed using reference TRBV2 and TRBJ1-5, is EPEVTQTPSHQVTQMGQEVILRCVPISNHLYFYWYRQILGQKVEFLVSFYNNEISEKSEIFDDQFSVERPDGSNFTLKIRSTKLEDSAMYFCASSPYRVSNQPQHFGDGTRLSIL.

This clonotype was detected a few times. The chain recombines TRBV7-2 with TRBJ2-1; 9 bases are a match to TRBD2. Germline V lookup: CDR1 SGHTA, CDR2 FQGNSA. V lost 5 bases, J lost 3 bases, and 5 bases stayed unmatched. The CDR3 consists of 15 residues. Here the CDR3 reads CASSPRTSDYNEQFF. The DNA of the CDR3 is TGTGCCAGCAGCCCCCGGACTAGCGACTACAATGAGCAGTTCTTC.

In its sample, this clonotype was seen a few times. The chain couples TRBV28 to TRBJ2-7; D could derive from TRBD1 or TRBD2 (5 bases each). The germline CDR1 and CDR2 sequences are MDHEN and SYDVKM. The CDR3 consists of 15 residues. V was pared by 6 bases and J by 1 base, with 16 bases between. CDR3: CASSPSGRSSYEQYF. In DNA, the CDR3 is TGTGCCAGCAGCCCTTCAGGGAGAAGTTCCTACGAGCAGTACTTC. The full variable domain, with the rest looked up from reference TRBV28 and TRBJ2-7, is DVKVTQSSRYLVKRTGEKVFLECVQDMDHENMFWYRQDPGLGLRLIYFSYDVKMKEKGDIPEGYSVSREKKERFSLILESASTNQTSMYLCASSPSGRSSYEQYFGPGTRLTVT.

This clonotype was observed at least ten times. The chain carries TRBV28 and TRBJ2-7; no definite D call. The CDR3 is 13 amino acids. The germline CDR1 and CDR2 sequences are MDHEN and SYDVKM. The ends were cut back, 2 bases at V and 8 bases at J, with 13 bases in the middle. CDR3 in DNA: TGTGCCAGCAGTTTACCTCTACTTGGGAAGCAGTACTTC. Its translation: CASSLPLLGKQYF.

The V call is TRBV5-1, the J call TRBJ2-5; 8 bases line up with TRBD1. The CDR3 has 15 amino acids. V shed 4 bases, J shed 4 bases, and the junction held 9 bases outside the gene matches. Germline loops: CDR1 SGHRS, CDR2 YFSETQ. The CDR3 region is CASSRLDRERETQYF. DNA of the CDR3: TGCGCCAGCAGCAGGCTGGACAGGGAGAGAGAGACCCAGTACTTC.

This clonotype was seen at least ten times. The genes are TRBV12-3 or TRBV12-4 and TRBJ2-1; D might be TRBD1 (6 bases). The CDR3 sequence is 14 residues long. Trimming cost V 7 bases and J 5 bases, with 15 bases left between them. The CDR3 protein is CASNNRDGHNEQFF. CDR3 DNA: TGTGCCAGCAATAACAGGGACGGGCACAATGAGCAGTTCTTC.

This clonotype showed up many times. The chain recombines TRBV5-6 with TRBJ2-5; 9 bases align to TRBD2. Germline V gene lookup returns CDR1 SGHDT and CDR2 YYEEEE. V was pared by 1 base and J by 2 bases, with 9 bases of the junction left unmatched. This CDR3 comprises 17 residues. Here the CDR3 reads CASSLLVAGVRQETQYF. DNA for the CDR3: TGTGCCAGCAGCTTGTTGGTAGCGGGGGTCAGACAAGAGACCCAGTACTTC.

This clonotype was counted between two and nine times. The V and J genes are TRBV29-1 and TRBJ2-7, with 9 bases that match TRBD1. There are 14 residues in the CDR3. The V gene end was trimmed by 6 bases and the J gene end by 1 base; junction bases not matched to a gene: 7. From germline, CDR1 is SQVTM and CDR2 ANQGSEA. The CDR3 DNA reads as TGCAGCGTCCAAGGGACAGGGATATCCTACGAGCAGTACTTC. The encoded protein is CSVQGTGISYEQYF.

This clonotype was observed at least ten times. The genes are TRBV5-1 and TRBJ2-1, with 9 bases fitting TRBD1. V shed 7 bases, J shed 4 bases, and the junction held 6 bases outside the gene matches. The length of the CDR3 is 14 residues. Germline CDR1 reads SGHRS; CDR2 reads YFSETQ. CDR3 residues: CASSRDREYNEQFF. The CDR3 DNA sequence: TGCGCCAGCTCCAGGGACAGGGAGTACAATGAGCAGTTCTTC.